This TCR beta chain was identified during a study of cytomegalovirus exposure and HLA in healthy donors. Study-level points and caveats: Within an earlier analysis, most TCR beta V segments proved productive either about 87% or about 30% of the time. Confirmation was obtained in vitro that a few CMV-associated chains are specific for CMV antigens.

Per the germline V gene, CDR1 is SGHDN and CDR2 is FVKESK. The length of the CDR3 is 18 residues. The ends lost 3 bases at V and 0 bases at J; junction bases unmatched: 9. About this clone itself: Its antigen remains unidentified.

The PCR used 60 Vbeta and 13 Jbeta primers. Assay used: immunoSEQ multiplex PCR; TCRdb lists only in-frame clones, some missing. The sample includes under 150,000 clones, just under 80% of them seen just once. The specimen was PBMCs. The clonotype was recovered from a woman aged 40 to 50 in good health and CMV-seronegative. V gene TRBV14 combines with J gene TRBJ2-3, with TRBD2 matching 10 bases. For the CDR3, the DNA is TGTGCCAGCAGCCAGAAAGCGGGGGGGACGGCTAGCACAGATACGCAGTATTTT. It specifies CASSQKAGGTASTDTQYF.